This passage covers 28 T cell receptor beta chains from one sample sequenced in a study of T cells in Graves' hyperthyroidism and ophthalmopathy. RNA transcripts were the template for amplifying TCR beta CDR3 regions. Researchers ran a first-round RT-PCR on the TCR CDR3 using the HTBI primer set. TCRdb independently ran MiXCR on the multiplex PCR reads; one entry per CDR3 protein. This sample has around 520,000 distinct CDR3 sequences, with approximately 15% found just once. Source material: blood. These receptors were collected from a woman younger than 30 with Graves' hyperthyroidism.

This clonotype was recorded a few times. The chain links TRBV4-1 to TRBJ2-2; possibly TRBD2 for D (6 bases). V was shortened by 1 base and J by 6 bases, with 15 bases between the two germline ends. The CDR3 has 16 amino acids. The germline V gene has CDR1 MGHRA and CDR2 YSYEKL. The CDR3 DNA is TGCGCCAGCAGCCAAGGCCCCAAAGGAGGGGCCGGGGAGCTGTTTTTT. Translation: CASSQGPKGGAGELFF.

This clonotype has a count of ten or more. The gene calls are TRBV2 and TRBJ1-2, with TRBD1 matching 7 bases. Germline CDR1 is SNHLY and CDR2 is FYNNEI. After removal of 2 bases from V and 7 bases from J, the junction contained 7 bases not matched to a gene. The CDR3 covers 14 residues. CDR3 sequence: CASSEQWTGGGYTF. CDR3 bases: TGTGCCAGCAGTGAACAGTGGACAGGCGGTGGCTACACCTTC.

This clonotype was counted ten times or more. J is TRBJ2-2 and V is TRBV12-3 or TRBV12-4, with unresolved D. V lost 7 bases, J lost 1 base, and 10 bases lay in between. This CDR3 has 14 residues. The CDR3 sequence is CASIGRMNTGELFF. The CDR3 DNA reads TGTGCCAGCATAGGAAGGATGAACACCGGGGAGCTGTTTTTT.

The table lists this clonotype with a few counts. CDR3 protein: CASSLATTGRYTF. Written as DNA, the CDR3 is TGTGCCAGCAGCTTAGCTACGACAGGAAGATACACCTTC. The V call is TRBV7-9, the J call TRBJ1-2; possible D gene TRBD1, 6 bases. CDR1 SEHNR and CDR2 FQNEAQ come from the germline V gene (reference sequence). Trimming cost V 0 bases and J 11 bases, with 13 bases left between them. The CDR3 contains 13 residues.

This clonotype was picked up many times. V gene TRBV19 combines with J gene TRBJ2-1; 9 bases agree with TRBD1. This CDR3 is 16 amino acids long. Trimming took 5 bases from V and 2 from J; bases not matched to a gene: 7. The germline V gene encodes CDR1 LNHDA and CDR2 SQIVND (reference sequence). As DNA, the CDR3 is TGTGCCAGTAGTCCCTCCGGACAGGGGCCCTACAATGAGCAGTTCTTC. It encodes CASSPSGQGPYNEQFF.

V and J are TRBV6-2 or TRBV6-3 and TRBJ2-3; 7 bases agree with TRBD2. From germline, CDR1 is MNHEY and CDR2 SVGEGT. Trimming took 5 bases from V and 7 from J; bases not matched to a gene: 12. The CDR3 is 15 amino acids. Here the CDR3 DNA reads TGTGCCAGCAGTAACCACAAGCGGGACTACTATACGCAGTATTTT. Amino acid sequence: CASSNHKRDYYTQYF.

This clonotype was picked up many times. V and J are TRBV27 and TRBJ2-7; TRBD2 might be the D (6 bases). The V gene lost 4 bases and the J gene lost 4 bases, with 14 bases spanning the gap. This CDR3 contains 14 residues. Germline CDR1 is MNHEY and CDR2 is SMNVEV (reference sequence). In nucleotides, the CDR3 is TGTGCCAGCAGTTACGAAGGACTACCGTACGAGCAGTACTTC. It is translated as CASSYEGLPYEQYF.

This clonotype came up many times. The rearrangement uses TRBV11-1 and TRBJ1-2; D is uncertain. V was cut by 3 bases and J by 2 bases, with 7 bases left in between. The germline gives CDR1 SGHAT, CDR2 FQDESV (reference sequence). The CDR3 length is 13 residues. DNA for the CDR3: TGTGCCAGCAGCTTCCGGACCAACTATGGCTACACCTTC. As protein: CASSFRTNYGYTF.

The DNA for the CDR3 is TGTGCCAGCAGCATGGGGACAGGGCAGCCCCAGCATTTT. Translation gives CASSMGTGQPQHF. The genes are TRBV7-6 and TRBJ1-5; 9 bases line up with TRBD1. With V trimmed by 5 bases and J by 7 bases, 3 bases remained unmatched. The germline V gene has CDR1 SGHVS and CDR2 FNYEAQ. The CDR3 runs to 13 residues.

The chain carries TRBV5-1 and TRBJ2-3, with 8 bases matching TRBD2. CDR3 length equals 16 residues. Germline values: CDR1 SGHRS, CDR2 YFSETQ. J was trimmed by 3 bases and V by 3 bases; bases with no gene match: 9. The CDR3 loop reads CASSSQAGARTDTQYF. DNA of the CDR3: TGCGCCAGCAGCTCCCAAGCGGGAGCCAGGACAGATACGCAGTATTTT.

The chain couples TRBV6-4 to TRBJ2-3, with TRBD2 matching 9 bases. The germline CDR1 and CDR2 sequences are MRHNA and SNTAGT. With V trimmed by 5 bases and J by 2 bases, 8 bases remained unmatched. The CDR3 covers 16 residues. The chain's CDR3 is CASSLSWTSDTDTQYF. CDR3 in DNA: TGTGCCAGCAGTCTTTCGTGGACTAGCGACACAGATACGCAGTATTTT.

This clonotype was recorded many times. J is TRBJ1-2 and V is TRBV20-1; D call uncertain. The CDR3 contains 15 residues. V lost 1 base and J lost 8, with 20 bases in between. The V gene's germline CDR1 is DFQATT and CDR2 SNEGSKA (reference sequence). The CDR3 region is CSARAHEQSMGGYTF. The CDR3 DNA reads as TGCAGTGCTAGAGCCCACGAACAGTCTATGGGAGGCTACACCTTC.

This clonotype was picked up many times. The J gene is TRBJ1-1, the V gene TRBV13; D unclear. The V gene lost 3 bases and the J gene lost 0 bases, with 8 bases spanning the gap. The CDR3 has 14 residues. CDR1 and CDR2 from the germline V gene are PRHDT and FYEKMQ (reference sequence). The CDR3 DNA is TGTGCCAGCAGCTTTCGACGGGTGAACACTGAAGCTTTCTTT. It specifies CASSFRRVNTEAFF. The variable domain in full, completed from reference TRBV13 and TRBJ1-1, reads AAGVIQSPRHLIKEKRETATLKCYPIPRHDTVYWYQQGPGQDPQFLISFYEKMQSDKGSIPDRFSAQQFSDYHSELNMSSLELGDSALYFCASSFRRVNTEAFFGQGTRLTVV.

This clonotype was found many times. The chain employs TRBV7-9 and TRBJ2-2; D is uncertain. Per the germline V gene, CDR1 is SEHNR and CDR2 is FQNEAQ (reference sequence). This CDR3 comprises 15 residues. V was trimmed by 3 bases and J by 4 bases, leaving 12 bases between them. This CDR3 is CASSLLDGITGELFF. CDR3 coding DNA: TGTGCCAGCAGCTTGCTCGACGGTATCACCGGGGAGCTGTTTTTT.

This clonotype was seen many times. The chain uses TRBV27 and TRBJ2-3; 9 bases are a match to TRBD2. The CDR3 consists of 14 residues. Germline loops: CDR1 MNHEY, CDR2 SMNVEV (reference sequence). V gave up 2 bases and J gave up 11 bases; unmatched junction bases: 8. DNA for the CDR3: TGTGCCAGCAGTTTAGTTTCTAGCGGGGCCCAGCAGTATTTT. Amino acid sequence: CASSLVSSGAQQYF.

The chain joins TRBV3-1 to TRBJ2-7, with D hard to call. V was pared by 0 bases and J by 3 bases, with 12 bases between. The CDR3 is made up of 15 amino acids. Germline V gene lookup returns CDR1 LGHDT and CDR2 YNNKEL (reference sequence). The CDR3 nucleotides read TGTGCCAGCAGCCAAGAGGCCCAGGTTGTCTACGAGCAGTACTTC. Translating it yields CASSQEAQVVYEQYF.

In this sample, this clonotype turned up many times. The chain has TRBV7-3 and TRBJ2-7, with D uncertain. This CDR3 is built from 16 residues. The V gene's germline CDR1 is SGHTA and CDR2 FQGTGA. Between the trimmed V and J ends, which lost 5 bases and 7 bases, there was a span of 24 bases. Here the CDR3 reads CASSPAGPPMMSEQYF. CDR3 coding DNA: TGTGCCAGCAGCCCCGCCGGGCCTCCCATGATGAGTGAGCAGTACTTC.

This clonotype was seen repeatedly, ten times or more. The chain carries TRBV27 and TRBJ2-3, with TRBD2 matching 9 bases. The CDR3 has 15 residues. J lost 4 bases, V lost 5 bases, and 7 bases had no gene match. Germline V gives CDR1 MNHEY, CDR2 SMNVEV (reference sequence). The CDR3 is CASSPPGLAPDTQYF. CDR3 sequence (DNA): TGTGCCAGCAGTCCGCCGGGACTAGCCCCAGATACGCAGTATTTT.

This clonotype has just a few counts. A much more abundant neighbour one base away suggests this may be a read error. V is TRBV2 and J is TRBJ2-1; 13 bases fit TRBD2. The CDR3 is 13 amino acids. Germline V gene sequence: CDR1 SNHLY, CDR2 FYNNEI. V shed 7 bases, J shed 11 bases, and the junction held 5 bases outside the gene matches. The CDR3 sequence is CASNSGTSGKQFF. As DNA, the CDR3 is TGTGCCAGCAATTCCGGGACTAGCGGGAAGCAGTTCTTC.

The J gene is TRBJ1-1, the V gene TRBV5-1; D unclear. V gave up 0 bases and J gave up 1 base, with 10 bases separating them. The CDR3 contains 15 residues. CDR1 is SGHRS and CDR2 is YFSETQ in the germline V gene. CDR3: CASSLERAQNTEAFF. Written as DNA, the CDR3 is TGCGCCAGCAGCTTGGAACGGGCTCAGAACACTGAAGCTTTCTTT.

The chain employs TRBV7-9 and TRBJ2-1; D perhaps matches TRBD2 (5 bases). The V gene's germline CDR1 is SEHNR and CDR2 FQNEAQ (reference sequence). Trimming pared 1 base from V and 7 bases from J, leaving 8 bases between. This CDR3 is 13 amino acids long. The CDR3 DNA is TGTGCCAGCAGCTTAGGGACTCATAATGAGCAGTTCTTC. It encodes CASSLGTHNEQFF.

This clonotype was seen a handful of times. This chain joins TRBV30 and TRBJ1-3; D uncertain. Germline V gene lookup returns CDR1 GTSNPN and CDR2 SVGIG (reference sequence). The V and J ends lost 3 bases and 3 bases respectively, with 12 bases between them. The CDR3 runs 14 residues. The DNA for the CDR3 is TGTGCCTGGAGGGTCTCCGGGAGTGGAAACACCATATATTTT. Amino acids: CAWRVSGSGNTIYF.

V and J are TRBV11-2 and TRBJ1-4, with D possibly being TRBD1 (5 bases). V was trimmed by 2 bases and J by 2 bases, leaving 15 bases between them. The CDR3 length is 17 residues. CDR1 is SGHAT and CDR2 is FQNNGV in the germline V gene. CDR3 residues: CASSLQGVVWTNEKLFF. The CDR3 region has the DNA TGTGCCAGCAGCTTACAGGGTGTTGTCTGGACTAATGAAAAACTGTTTTTT.

This clonotype has only a few counts. The chain carries TRBV7-9 and TRBJ1-1; no firm D call. V lost 3 bases and J 2 bases, leaving 10 bases between the germline ends. The CDR3 runs 14 residues. Germline loops: CDR1 SEHNR, CDR2 FQNEAQ (reference sequence). As DNA, the CDR3 is TGTGCCAGCAGCTTCCGGCCTTTAAACACTGAAGCTTTCTTT. This gives the protein CASSFRPLNTEAFF.

This clonotype was counted only a few times. The chain carries TRBV10-1 and TRBJ2-7, with TRBD1 matching over 7 bases. Trimming removed 7 bases from V and 8 bases from J; junction bases left unmatched: 2. Germline CDR1 is WNHNN and CDR2 is SYGVQD (reference sequence). The CDR3 sequence is 10 residues long. Written as DNA, the CDR3 is TGCGCCAGCAAAGGGGGCAAGCAGTACGTC. Its translation is CASKGGKQYV.

This chain joins TRBV20-1 and TRBJ1-2, with 11 positions matching TRBD1. V lost 2 bases, J lost 3 bases, and 2 bases stayed unmatched. There are 14 residues in the CDR3. Germline-derived CDR1 and CDR2 are DFQATT and SNEGSKA (reference sequence). In nucleotides, the CDR3 is TGCAGTGCTAGAACGGGACAGGGGGACTATGGCTACACCTTC. It is translated as CSARTGQGDYGYTF.

This clonotype was picked up many times. V is TRBV7-3 and J is TRBJ2-1; TRBD2 aligns across 10 bases. This CDR3 has 18 amino acids. Trimming took 2 bases from V and 2 from J; bases not matched to a gene: 9. Germline-derived CDR1 and CDR2 are SGHTA and FQGTGA. DNA of the CDR3: TGTGCCAGCAGCTTAGGTCGAGCGGGAGGGCCAACCTACAATGAGCAGTTCTTC. It is translated as CASSLGRAGGPTYNEQFF.

The V and J genes are TRBV10-3 and TRBJ2-7, with TRBD2 matching 10 bases. CDR3 length: 13 residues. With 5 bases clipped from V and 3 bases from J, the junction kept 1 base outside the gene matches. Germline V gives CDR1 ENHRY, CDR2 SYGVKD. The CDR3 region has the DNA TGTGCCATCAGTTCTAGCGGGAGCTACGAGCAGTACGTC. Translated, it gives CAISSSGSYEQYV.